What follows are 27 T cell receptor beta chains derived from one specimen sequenced in a study of CD8 T cells in Susac syndrome. Reverse transcription of roughly 0.45 to 1 ug RNA was carried out with random hexamers. TCRdb passed the immunoSEQ multiplex PCR reads through MiXCR, listing each CDR3 protein once. The sample has 70,000 to 75,000 distinct CDR3 sequences, just over 90% seen once. The sequencing sample was made of CD4+ T cells from PBMCs. Every receptor here comes from a human donor with Susac syndrome.

For the CDR3, the DNA is TGTGCCAGCAGCCCACGGGACAGGACCTCTGGGGCCAACGTCCTGACTTTC. Protein sequence: CASSPRDRTSGANVLTF. V gene TRBV11-2 combines with J gene TRBJ2-6; the match to TRBD1 covers 8 bases. With V trimmed by 5 bases and J by 0 bases, 6 bases remained unmatched. This CDR3 has 17 residues. Germline V gene data show CDR1 as SGHAT and CDR2 as FQNNGV.

The chain employs TRBV28 and TRBJ2-7, with 8 bases matching TRBD1. The length of the CDR3 is 13 residues. The V and J ends lost 5 bases and 5 bases, in that order; junction bases with no gene match: 5. The V gene's germline CDR1 is MDHEN and CDR2 SYDVKM. CDR3 sequence: CASSRTGPDEQYF. The CDR3 bases are TGTGCCAGCAGTCGGACAGGGCCCGACGAGCAGTACTTC.

The rearrangement joins TRBV7-3 to TRBJ2-2, with unresolved D. This CDR3 has 14 amino acids. V was pared by 2 bases and J by 7 bases, with 11 bases between. Germline values: CDR1 SGHTA, CDR2 FQGTGA. Written as DNA, the CDR3 is TGTGCCAGCAGCTTATTGGGCGAATTCGGGGAGCTGTTTTTT. This encodes CASSLLGEFGELFF.

V is TRBV6-6 and J is TRBJ1-2; the D gene is possibly TRBD1 (5 bases). Deletions cut 6 bases from V and 5 bases from J, with 13 bases between. The CDR3 is 13 residues long. Germline assignment: CDR1 MNHNY and CDR2 SVGAGI (reference sequence). The CDR3 reads CASSTGNFYGYTF. CDR3 sequence (DNA): TGTGCCAGCAGCACAGGAAACTTTTATGGCTACACCTTC.

This chain connects TRBV6-5 to TRBJ2-1; D is unresolved. CDR3 length: 14 amino acids. The germline V gene has CDR1 MNHEY and CDR2 SVGAGI. Trimming removed 6 bases at V and 7 bases at J, with 16 bases between. In nucleotides, the CDR3 is TGTGCCAGCAGGGCAAATAACCTAGGGAATGAGCAGTTCTTC. It codes for CASRANNLGNEQFF.

The genes are TRBV20-1 and TRBJ1-2; the D gene is possibly TRBD1 (6 bases). The germline V and J ends were trimmed by 0 bases and 4 bases, with 18 bases remaining between them. Looked up from germline, CDR1 is DFQATT and CDR2 is SNEGSKA (reference sequence). The CDR3 covers 16 residues. The CDR3 loop reads CSARESPRPRGYGYTF. The CDR3 DNA sequence: TGCAGTGCTAGAGAGTCGCCGCGCCCCAGGGGCTATGGCTACACCTTC.

The V gene is TRBV20-1, the J gene TRBJ1-5; the match to TRBD1 covers 12 bases. Germline CDR1 reads DFQATT; CDR2 reads SNEGSKA (reference sequence). The ends lost 4 bases at V and 3 bases at J; junction bases unmatched: 19. This CDR3 spans 20 amino acids. In DNA form, the CDR3 reads TGCAGTGCTATCCCCTCCCTGGGACAGGGGGCGAGAGGGGCCAATCAGCCCCAGCATTTT. Its protein product is CSAIPSLGQGARGANQPQHF.

The chain recombines TRBV6-5 with TRBJ1-5; TRBD1 matches 7 bases. From germline, CDR1 is MNHEY and CDR2 SVGAGI. V was clipped by 4 bases and J by 6 bases; unmatched bases: 9. CDR3 size: 15 residues. The CDR3 region has the DNA TGTGCCAGCAGTTGGAGACAGGCAGGGGGTCAGCCCCAGCATTTT. Protein sequence: CASSWRQAGGQPQHF.

This clonotype is a singleton in its sample. The chain combines TRBV28 with TRBJ2-7; 11 bases line up with TRBD1. This CDR3 has 15 residues. The V gene end was trimmed by 5 bases and the J gene end by 2 bases; junction bases not matched to a gene: 5. Germline values: CDR1 MDHEN, CDR2 SYDVKM. CDR3 bases: TGTGCCAGCAGTCTCGGGACAGGGGGAACCTACGAGCAGTACTTC. It specifies CASSLGTGGTYEQYF.

Only a few counts were recorded for this clonotype. The genes are TRBV11-2 and TRBJ1-2; D remains ambiguous. The CDR3 is 12 residues long. CDR1 and CDR2 from the germline V gene are SGHAT and FQNNGV. Trimming cost V 1 base and J 2 bases, with 2 bases left between them. CDR3 DNA sequence: TGTGCCAGCAGCTTAGGGAACTATGGCTACACCTTC. It is translated as CASSLGNYGYTF.

The V and J genes are TRBV7-3 and TRBJ2-7; D may be TRBD1 (6 bases). V dropped 3 bases and J dropped 3 bases, with 9 bases sitting between them. The CDR3 extends over 13 amino acids. Germline-derived CDR1 and CDR2 are SGHTA and FQGTGA. The CDR3 sequence: CASSLTQGYEQYF. In nucleotides, the CDR3 is TGTGCCAGCAGCTTGACACAGGGCTACGAGCAGTACTTC. The full variable domain, with the rest looked up from reference TRBV7-3 and TRBJ2-7, is GAGVSQTPSNKVTEKGKYVELRCDPISGHTALYWYRQSLGQGPEFLIYFQGTGAADDSGLPNDRFFAVRPEGSVSTLKIQRTERGDSAVYLCASSLTQGYEQYFGPGTRLTVT.

The chain is built from TRBV3-1 and TRBJ1-2, with a possible D match to TRBD1 (5 bases). The CDR3 sequence is 15 residues long. CDR1 and CDR2 from the germline V gene are LGHDT and YNNKEL (reference sequence). The V end was cut by 4 bases, the J end by 8 bases, with 20 bases between. The CDR3, as DNA: TGTGCCAGCAGCCTAAGAGGTGGGAGGGGAGTCGGCTACACCTTC. Translating gives CASSLRGGRGVGYTF.

V and J are TRBV7-6 and TRBJ2-5; 8 bases fit TRBD2. Germline CDR1 SGHVS, CDR2 FNYEAQ. Germline trimming cut 1 base from V and 2 bases from J; bases unmatched to any gene: 15. This CDR3 contains 19 residues. CDR3 sequence (DNA): TGTGCCAGCAGCTTAGAGGTGCCAGTCGGCGGGGGGTTGCAAGAGACCCAGTACTTC. Its protein is CASSLEVPVGGGLQETQYF.

The chain has TRBV20-1 and TRBJ1-2; perhaps TRBD1 as D (6 bases). Germline CDR1 DFQATT, CDR2 SNEGSKA (reference sequence). This CDR3 is 12 amino acids long. The V end was cut by 7 bases, the J end by 10 bases, with 19 bases between. CDR3: CSVNPLGQSYTF. The CDR3 region has the DNA TGCAGTGTGAACCCACTCGGACAGTCCTACACCTTC.

This chain connects TRBV6-5 to TRBJ1-5, with no clear D. The CDR3 contains 15 residues. Germline CDR1 MNHEY, CDR2 SVGAGI. V shed 0 bases and J shed 2 bases, with 8 bases lying between them. CDR3 sequence reads: CASSYSRSGNQPQHF. For the CDR3, the DNA is TGTGCCAGCAGTTACTCGAGGAGTGGCAATCAGCCCCAGCATTTT.

The chain has TRBV7-2 and TRBJ1-4, with D possibly matching TRBD1 (6 bases). The CDR3 has 14 residues. The V end was cut by 5 bases, the J end by 3 bases, with 10 bases between. Looked up from germline, CDR1 is SGHTA and CDR2 is FQGNSA. The CDR3 DNA follows: TGTGCCAGCAGCCTACAGGGCCCTAATGAAAAACTGTTTTTT. This encodes CASSLQGPNEKLFF. Complete variable domain (other parts from reference TRBV7-2 and TRBJ1-4): GAGVSQSPSNKVTEKGKDVELRCDPISGHTALYWYRQSLGQGLEFLIYFQGNSAPDKSGLPSDRFSAERTGGSVSTLTIQRTQQEDSAVYLCASSLQGPNEKLFFGSGTQLSVL.

The V and J genes are TRBV6-2 or TRBV6-3 and TRBJ2-1; weak D call: TRBD2 (5 bases). The CDR3 sequence is 15 residues long. CDR1 and CDR2 (germline): MNHEY, SVGEGT. Trimming left V 6 bases short and J 1 base short, with 13 bases between. The CDR3 spells CASSLWAGSYNEQFF. CDR3 nucleotides: TGTGCCAGCAGCCTCTGGGCGGGTTCCTACAATGAGCAGTTCTTC.

J is TRBJ2-7 and V is TRBV5-1; 10 positions agree with TRBD1. This CDR3 region has 18 residues. The ends lost 3 bases at V and 0 bases at J; junction bases unmatched: 12. Germline assignment: CDR1 SGHRS and CDR2 YFSETQ. This chain's CDR3 is CASSYRPGTGDSSYEQYF. CDR3 bases: TGCGCCAGCAGCTATCGTCCCGGGACAGGGGACAGCTCCTACGAGCAGTACTTC.

V and J are TRBV7-8 and TRBJ1-1; 8 nucleotides align to TRBD1. With V trimmed by 2 bases and J by 0 bases, 8 bases remained unmatched. Germline CDR1 reads SGHVS; CDR2 reads FQNEAQ. The CDR3 length is 17 residues. For the CDR3, the DNA is TGTGCCAGCAGCTTATCAAACTCCAGGGGGCTGAACACTGAAGCTTTCTTT. Its protein product is CASSLSNSRGLNTEAFF.

This clonotype was recorded once. The rearrangement uses TRBV6-5 and TRBJ2-6; 8 nucleotides match TRBD2. This CDR3 is built from 19 residues. After removal of 4 bases from V and 0 bases from J, the junction contained 11 bases not matched to a gene. The germline V gene encodes CDR1 MNHEY and CDR2 SVGAGI. The CDR3 DNA is TGTGCCAGCAGTTCCATCCCTCGGGGGGGTAGCTCTGGGGCCAACGTCCTGACTTTC. Its protein is CASSSIPRGGSSGANVLTF.

The chain's CDR3 is CASTLRAGIGYTF. DNA of the CDR3: TGTGCCAGTACCCTCAGAGCGGGGATCGGCTACACCTTC. This chain connects TRBV19 to TRBJ1-2; D uncertain. The CDR3 length is 13 residues. Germline lookup yields CDR1 LNHDA and CDR2 SQIVND (reference sequence). Trimming took 7 bases from V and 8 from J, leaving 17 bases between them. The full variable domain, rest sourced from reference TRBV19 and TRBJ1-2, is DGGITQSPKYLFRKEGQNVTLSCEQNLNHDAMYWYRQDPGQGLRLIYYSQIVNDFQKGDIAEGYSVSREKKESFPLTVTSAQKNPTAFYLCASTLRAGIGYTFGSGTRLTVV.

The chain employs TRBV27 and TRBJ1-5; D remains unclear. The CDR3 is 13 residues long. V lost 2 bases and J lost 6, with 8 bases in between. From germline, CDR1 is MNHEY and CDR2 SMNVEV (reference sequence). The chain's CDR3 is CASSLIFSQPQHF. CDR3 nucleotide sequence: TGTGCCAGCAGTTTAATTTTTTCTCAGCCCCAGCATTTT.

This clonotype has just one count. The chain is built from TRBV20-1 and TRBJ2-1; 9 bases agree with TRBD2. The CDR3 runs to 16 residues. CDR1 is DFQATT and CDR2 is SNEGSKA in the germline V gene (reference sequence). The junction had 7 bases not matched to a gene; V was cut back by 4 bases and J by 0 bases. In DNA, the CDR3 is TGCAGTGCTAATAGCGGGGGTCTCCTCTCCTACAATGAGCAGTTCTTC. It specifies CSANSGGLLSYNEQFF.

V and J are TRBV6-1 and TRBJ1-4; D uncertain. V was trimmed by 8 bases and J by 0 bases, leaving 13 bases between them. CDR3 length: 15 amino acids. Germline CDR1 reads MNHNS; CDR2 reads SASEGT. CDR3 loop: CASSVQDSTNEKLFF. The CDR3 nucleotides read TGTGCCAGCTCGGTCCAGGACTCAACTAATGAAAAACTGTTTTTT.

This chain links TRBV18 with TRBJ2-1; D not certain. CDR3 size: 14 residues. Trimming stripped 2 bases from V and 5 bases from J, with 10 bases between. Germline assignment: CDR1 KGHSH and CDR2 LQKENI. CDR3 amino acids: CASSPVVTNNEQFF. The CDR3 nucleotides read TGTGCCAGCTCACCAGTGGTGACAAACAATGAGCAGTTCTTC.

The chain joins TRBV9 to TRBJ2-1; 9 nucleotides agree with TRBD1. V lost 3 bases and J lost 3; bases outside the gene matches: 7. Per the germline V gene, CDR1 is SGDLS and CDR2 is YYNGEE. This CDR3 has 16 residues. CDR3 DNA sequence: TGTGCCAGCAGCGCCCAACCGGGACAGGGCTACAATGAGCAGTTCTTC. Translated, it gives CASSAQPGQGYNEQFF.

This chain uses TRBV20-1 with TRBJ2-5, with 11 nucleotides matching TRBD2. With V trimmed by 6 bases and J by 7 bases, 16 bases remained unmatched. The CDR3 extends over 16 amino acids. The germline CDR1 and CDR2 sequences are DFQATT and SNEGSKA (reference sequence). The CDR3 loop reads CSASPGSGGAKGTQYF. Written as DNA, the CDR3 is TGCAGTGCCAGCCCGGGTAGCGGGGGGGCCAAGGGGACCCAGTACTTC.